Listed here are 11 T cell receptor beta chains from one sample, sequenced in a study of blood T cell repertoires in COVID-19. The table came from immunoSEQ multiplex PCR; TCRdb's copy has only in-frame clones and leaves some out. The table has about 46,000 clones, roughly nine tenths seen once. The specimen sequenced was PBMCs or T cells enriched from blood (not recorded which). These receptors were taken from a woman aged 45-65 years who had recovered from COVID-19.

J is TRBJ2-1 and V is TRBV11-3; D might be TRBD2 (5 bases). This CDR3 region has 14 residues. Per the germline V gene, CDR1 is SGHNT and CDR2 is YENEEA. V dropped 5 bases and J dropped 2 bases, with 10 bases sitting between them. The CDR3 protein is CASSPGGTYNEQFF. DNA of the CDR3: TGTGCCAGCAGCCCAGGAGGCACCTACAATGAGCAGTTCTTC.

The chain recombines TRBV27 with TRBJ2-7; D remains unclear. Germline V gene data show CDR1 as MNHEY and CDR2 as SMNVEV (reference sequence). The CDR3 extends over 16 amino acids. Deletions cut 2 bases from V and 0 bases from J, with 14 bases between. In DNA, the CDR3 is TGTGCCAGCAGTTTACGTCCCGGGTTACCCTCCTACGAGCAGTACTTC. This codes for CASSLRPGLPSYEQYF.

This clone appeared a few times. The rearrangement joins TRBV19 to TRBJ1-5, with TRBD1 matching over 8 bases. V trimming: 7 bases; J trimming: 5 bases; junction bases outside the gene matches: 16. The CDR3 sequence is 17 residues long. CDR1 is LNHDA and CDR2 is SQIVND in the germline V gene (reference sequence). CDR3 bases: TGTGCCAGTACCCCGGGGGAGGGCAGGGGGCTCTATCAGCCCCAGCATTTT. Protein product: CASTPGEGRGLYQPQHF.

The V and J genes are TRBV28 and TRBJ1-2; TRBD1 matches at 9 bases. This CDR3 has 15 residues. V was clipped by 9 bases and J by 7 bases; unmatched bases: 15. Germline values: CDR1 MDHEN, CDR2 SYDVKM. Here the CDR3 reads CASYETGGAEGGYTF. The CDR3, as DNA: TGTGCCAGTTATGAAACAGGGGGCGCAGAGGGTGGCTACACCTTC.

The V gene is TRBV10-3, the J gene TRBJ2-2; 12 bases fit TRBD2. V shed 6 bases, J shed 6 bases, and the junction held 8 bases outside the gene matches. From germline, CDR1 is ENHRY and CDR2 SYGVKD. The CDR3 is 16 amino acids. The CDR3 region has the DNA TGTGCCATCAGAAGAGCTAGCGGGAGGGGCTCCGGGGAGCTGTTTTTT. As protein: CAIRRASGRGSGELFF.

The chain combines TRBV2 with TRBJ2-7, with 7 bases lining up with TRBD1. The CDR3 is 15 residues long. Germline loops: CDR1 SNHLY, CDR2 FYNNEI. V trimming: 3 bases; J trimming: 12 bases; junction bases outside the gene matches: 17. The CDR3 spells CASSEGLRQGEIPYF. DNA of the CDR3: TGTGCCAGCAGTGAGGGCCTTAGACAGGGTGAAATTCCGTACTTC.

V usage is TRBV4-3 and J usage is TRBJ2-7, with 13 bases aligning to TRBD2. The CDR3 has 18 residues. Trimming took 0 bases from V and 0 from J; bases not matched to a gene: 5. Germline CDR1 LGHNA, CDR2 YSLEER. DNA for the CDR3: TGCGCCAGCAGCCAAGATAGGGGACTAGCGGGAAGCTCCTACGAGCAGTACTTC. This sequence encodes CASSQDRGLAGSSYEQYF.

The CDR3 DNA reads as TGTGCCAGCCCCCCGGGACTAGCGGGATTGTCAGATACGCAGTATTTT. Translated, it gives CASPPGLAGLSDTQYF. This rearrangement joins TRBV28 to TRBJ2-3, with 13 bases fitting TRBD2. In germline, CDR1 is MDHEN, CDR2 SYDVKM. CDR3 length: 16 residues. Trimming at V came to 8 bases and at J to 4 bases, leaving 9 bases not matched to a gene.

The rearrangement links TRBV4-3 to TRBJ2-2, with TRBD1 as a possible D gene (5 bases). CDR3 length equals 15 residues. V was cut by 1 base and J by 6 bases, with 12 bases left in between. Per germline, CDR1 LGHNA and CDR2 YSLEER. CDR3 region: CASSQGRTIPGELFF. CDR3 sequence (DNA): TGCGCCAGCAGCCAAGGTCGGACAATCCCCGGGGAGCTGTTTTTT.

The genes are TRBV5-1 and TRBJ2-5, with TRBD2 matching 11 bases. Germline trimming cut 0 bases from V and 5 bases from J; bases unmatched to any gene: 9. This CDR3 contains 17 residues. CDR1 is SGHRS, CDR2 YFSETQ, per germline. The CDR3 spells CASSLGLAGSPQETQYF. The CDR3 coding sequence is TGCGCCAGCAGCTTGGGACTAGCGGGGTCCCCCCAGGAGACCCAGTACTTC.

The CDR3 DNA follows: TGCGCCAGCAGCTTGTTCTTCTCGCCGGACACCGGGGAGCTGTTTTTT. This translates into CASSLFFSPDTGELFF. The chain employs TRBV5-1 and TRBJ2-2, with no clear D. Trimming stripped 1 base from V and 3 bases from J, with 13 bases between. The CDR3 totals 16 residues. CDR1 SGHRS and CDR2 YFSETQ come from the germline V gene. The full variable domain, its missing parts supplied by reference TRBV5-1 and TRBJ2-2, is KAGVTQTPRYLIKTRGQQVTLSCSPISGHRSVSWYQQTPGQGLQFLFEYFSETQRNKGNFPGRFSGRQFSNSRSEMNVSTLELGDSALYLCASSLFFSPDTGELFFGEGSRLTVL.